This TCR beta chain was sequenced for a study of control samples from healthy donors and cancer patients. Only in-frame clones appear in the TCRdb table, and some are missing; sequencing was by immunoSEQ multiplex PCR. The sample carries about 98,000 clones, approximately 82% recorded once. Germline values: CDR1 MNHEY, CDR2 SMNVEV (reference sequence). This CDR3 is 14 amino acids long. Trimming shortened V by 0 bases and J by 1 base, and 3 bases separated the two germline ends. This clonotype was obtained from a man in his 60s in good health. The chain links TRBV27 to TRBJ2-2; D gene unclear. Sequencing was done on a sample of blood. The DNA for the CDR3 is TGTGCCAGCAGTTTATCCCGGAACACCGGGGAGCTGTTTTTT. This codes for CASSLSRNTGELFF.